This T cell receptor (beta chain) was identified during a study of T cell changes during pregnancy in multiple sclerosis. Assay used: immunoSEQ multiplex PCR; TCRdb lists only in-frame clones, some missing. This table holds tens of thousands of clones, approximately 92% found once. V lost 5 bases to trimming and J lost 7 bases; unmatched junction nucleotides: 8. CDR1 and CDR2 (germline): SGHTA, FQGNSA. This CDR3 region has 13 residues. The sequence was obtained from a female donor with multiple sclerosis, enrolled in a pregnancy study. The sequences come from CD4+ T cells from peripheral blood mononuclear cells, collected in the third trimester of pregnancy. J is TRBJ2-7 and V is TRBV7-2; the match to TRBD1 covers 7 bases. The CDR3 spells CASSPRQGWEQYF. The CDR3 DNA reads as TGTGCCAGCAGCCCCCGACAGGGATGGGAGCAGTACTTC.